This TCR beta chain was sequenced during a study of blood T cell repertoires in COVID-19 (dated by TCRdb to 2020 to 2022). Context from the whole study: Samples from collaborators originated in the United States, Italy and Spain and spanned both the acute and convalescent phases of COVID-19. The samples were drawn from two sources: the first 160 participants of the ongoing ImmuneRACE study, and 1,000 to 1,500 subjects contributed by 6 global collaborators. The prospective study material was composed of cDNA or gDNA derived from T cells, B-cell-depleted T cells, or PBMCs. HLA class I and class II types, where available, came from metadata supplied by the sample provider rather than from assay-based typing. Subjects who had been exposed to COVID-19, were actively infected with it, or had recovered from it provided the deeply sampled blood TCRbeta repertoires that made up the dataset. Sample metadata almost always included a de-identified subject ID, COVID-19 status, age in years and sex. A freely available public database, intended as a resource for researchers studying the immune response to SARS-CoV-2, is where the repertoires were released. Broader findings and caveats from the paper: Clinical and demographic metadata were provided uncurated, with the amount varying by source and participant.

Turning to this clone: Its antigen specificity is not known. Per-base quality was not reported, and no clone a single base away is much larger than it.

Based on the germline V gene, the CDR1 and CDR2 sequences are MNHEY and SVGAGI. The CDR3 numbers 14 residues from cysteine through phenylalanine. Left in the record is the CDR3 DNA by itself, 42 bases read in frame from the first base. Germline trimming: 6 bases from V, 5 bases from J; junction bases outside gene matches: 6. TCRbeta CDR3 regions were amplified from genomic DNA by means of the immunoSEQ Assay, a bias-controlled multiplex PCR. On the study's bioinformatics: Within the assay, amplification of reference gene primers was used to estimate how many nucleated cells each sample contained. To quantify the absolute abundance of each unique TCRbeta CDR3 rearrangement, sequence reads were collapsed and filtered. For each sample, productive Simpson clonality was calculated by taking the square root of Simpson's diversity index across productive rearrangements. TCRdb's version of the immuneACCESS table is confined to in-frame rearrangements and falls short of the full clone set. An unresolved V gene accounts for under half of the shortfall where checked; the remainder is of unknown origin. The DNA was the basis for D and trimming; V, J and clone size are from that table. In all, the sample holds around 90,000 clones, and about 91% of those were seen once. The ten most abundant clones make up 2.1% of the sample.

One collaborating source in Seattle enrolled patients during active infection and followed them longitudinally through the course of disease. The collaborating institutions used their own protocols to collect whole blood in K2EDTA tubes. Collaborator samples were shipped for TCRbeta analysis as frozen whole blood, isolated PBMCs, or DNA extracted from either sample type. Input material: peripheral blood. The chain joins TRBV6-5 to TRBJ1-2; 10 bases in between match TRBD1. This sequence was found in a man aged 45-60 years with COVID-19, enrolled during active disease. The CDR3 region reads CASRRQGAQYGYTF. The DNA is TGTGCCAGCAGGCGACAGGGGGCGCAGTATGGCTACACCTTC.